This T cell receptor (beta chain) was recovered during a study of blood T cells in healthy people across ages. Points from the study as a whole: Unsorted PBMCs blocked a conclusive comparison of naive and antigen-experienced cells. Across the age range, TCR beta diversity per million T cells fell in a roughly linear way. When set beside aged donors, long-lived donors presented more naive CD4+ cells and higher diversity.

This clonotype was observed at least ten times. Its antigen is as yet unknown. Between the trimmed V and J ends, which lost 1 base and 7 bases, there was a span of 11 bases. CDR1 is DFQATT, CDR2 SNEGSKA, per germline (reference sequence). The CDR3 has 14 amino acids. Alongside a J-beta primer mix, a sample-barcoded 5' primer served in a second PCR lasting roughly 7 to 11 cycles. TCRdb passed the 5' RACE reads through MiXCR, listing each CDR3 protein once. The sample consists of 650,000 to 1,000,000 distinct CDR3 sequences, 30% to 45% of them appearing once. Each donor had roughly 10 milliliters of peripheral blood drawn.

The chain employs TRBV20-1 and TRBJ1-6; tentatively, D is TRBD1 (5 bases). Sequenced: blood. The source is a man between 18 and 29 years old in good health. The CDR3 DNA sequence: TGCAGTGCTAGAGTGAAGGGGCGAAATTCACCCCTCCACTTT. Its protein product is CSARVKGRNSPLHF.